This T cell receptor beta chain was captured in a study of OX40 agonist ivuxolimab in advanced cancers. Repertoires were generated with immunoSEQ multiplex PCR, while TCRdb's copy carries only in-frame clones and drops some. The data contain roughly 17,000 clones, around 85% of them singletons. Trimming removed 6 bases at V and 0 bases at J, with 12 bases between. This CDR3 has 15 residues. Germline CDR1 and CDR2: MNHEY and SMNVEV (reference sequence). The V gene is TRBV27, the J gene TRBJ2-1; possibly TRBD1 or TRBD2 for D (5 bases each). This specimen was CD4+ or CD8+ T cells sorted from blood, taken in a trial of the OX40 agonist ivuxolimab. The TCR comes from an adult with an advanced solid tumor such as melanoma, head and neck, liver or kidney cancer. The CDR3 here is CASSRGWSSYNEQFF. The CDR3 bases are TGTGCCAGCAGCCGGGGCTGGAGCTCCTACAATGAGCAGTTCTTC.